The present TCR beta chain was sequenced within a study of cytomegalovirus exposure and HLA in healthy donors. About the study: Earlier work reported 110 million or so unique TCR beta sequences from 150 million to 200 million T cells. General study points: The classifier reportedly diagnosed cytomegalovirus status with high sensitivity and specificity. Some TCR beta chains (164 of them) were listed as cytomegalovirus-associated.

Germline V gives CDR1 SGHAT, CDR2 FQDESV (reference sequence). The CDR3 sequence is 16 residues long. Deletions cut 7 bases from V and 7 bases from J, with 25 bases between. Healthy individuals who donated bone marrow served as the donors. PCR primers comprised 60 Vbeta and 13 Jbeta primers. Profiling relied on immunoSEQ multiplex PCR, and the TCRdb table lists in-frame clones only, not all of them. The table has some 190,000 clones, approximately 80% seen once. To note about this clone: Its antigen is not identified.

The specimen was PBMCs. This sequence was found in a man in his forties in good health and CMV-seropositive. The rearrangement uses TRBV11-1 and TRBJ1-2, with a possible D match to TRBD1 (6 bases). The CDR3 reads CASTPHPYAGVGGYTF. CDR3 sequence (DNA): TGTGCCAGCACCCCCCATCCGTACGCAGGGGTAGGTGGCTACACCTTC.